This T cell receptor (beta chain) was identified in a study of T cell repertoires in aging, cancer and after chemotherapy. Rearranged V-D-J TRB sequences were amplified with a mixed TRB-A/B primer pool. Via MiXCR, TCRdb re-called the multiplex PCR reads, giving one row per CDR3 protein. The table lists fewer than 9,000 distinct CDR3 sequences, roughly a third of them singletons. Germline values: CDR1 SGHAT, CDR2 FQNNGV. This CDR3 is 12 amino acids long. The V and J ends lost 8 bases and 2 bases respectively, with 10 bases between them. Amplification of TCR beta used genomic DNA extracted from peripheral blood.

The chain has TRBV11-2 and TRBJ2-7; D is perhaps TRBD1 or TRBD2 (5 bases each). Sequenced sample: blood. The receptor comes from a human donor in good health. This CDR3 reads CASGLGAYEQYF. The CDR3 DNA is TGTGCCAGCGGACTGGGGGCCTACGAGCAGTACTTC. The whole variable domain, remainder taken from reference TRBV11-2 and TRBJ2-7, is EAGVAQSPRYKIIEKRQSVAFWCNPISGHATLYWYQQILGQGPKLLIQFQNNGVVDDSQLPKDRFSAERLKGVDSTLKIQPAKLEDSAVYLCASGLGAYEQYFGPGTRLTVT.